These 6 T cell receptor beta chains were sequenced from one sample in a study of T-cell reconstitution after alpha-beta-depleted transplantation in children. Unique molecular identifiers were built into the TCRbeta library. One entry per CDR3 protein, called by TCRdb with MiXCR from the PCR reads. The data contain over 120,000 distinct CDR3 sequences, 8% to 10% of them seen just once; the ten biggest clones take up over 15%. Sample: PBMCs, mostly from graft donor cells, taken 180 days after TCRalphabeta/CD19-depleted stem cell transplant. These receptors were obtained from a female patient between 2 and 10 years old who had a stem cell transplant for congenital amegakaryocytic thrombocytopenia, so the T cells may come from the graft donor.

The V gene is TRBV6-5, the J gene TRBJ2-1; D possibly uses TRBD1 or TRBD2 (5 bases each). Germline CDR1 and CDR2: MNHEY and SVGAGI. The length of the CDR3 is 14 residues. V was trimmed by 6 bases and J by 7 bases, leaving 16 bases between them. The CDR3 bases are TGTGCCAGCAGACTAGACCCCAGGGAGAATGAGCAGTTCTTC. Its translation is CASRLDPRENEQFF.

This clonotype occurred many times. The chain combines TRBV20-1 with TRBJ1-1, with TRBD1 matching 8 bases. J gave up 0 bases and V 3 bases, and 3 bases lay outside the gene matches. This CDR3 is built from 14 residues. The germline V gene has CDR1 DFQATT and CDR2 SNEGSKA (reference sequence). CDR3 amino acids: CSARRTGLNTEAFF. The CDR3 DNA is TGCAGTGCTAGGAGGACAGGGCTGAACACTGAAGCTTTCTTT.

This clonotype was counted ten times or more. The rearrangement joins TRBV30 to TRBJ2-1; TRBD1 aligns across 7 bases. This CDR3 contains 14 residues. CDR1 is GTSNPN, CDR2 SVGIG, per germline (reference sequence). The junction had 4 bases not matched to a gene; V was cut back by 2 bases and J by 3 bases. CDR3 in DNA: TGTGCCTGGAGTTGGGACAGCAACTACAATGAGCAGTTCTTC. It specifies CAWSWDSNYNEQFF.

V is TRBV28 and J is TRBJ2-7; 12 bases fit TRBD2. CDR1 and CDR2 (germline): MDHEN, SYDVKM. This CDR3 contains 17 residues. V was pared by 6 bases and J by 4 bases, with 13 bases of the junction left unmatched. CDR3 nucleotide sequence: TGTGCCAGCAGCCGAGGATTCCGGACTAGCGGGATTTACGAGCAGTACTTC. Translation gives CASSRGFRTSGIYEQYF.

This clonotype was seen a handful of times. The chain is built from TRBV28 and TRBJ1-5, with no clear D. The ends were cut back, 5 bases at V and 0 bases at J, with 14 bases in the middle. Germline V gene lookup returns CDR1 MDHEN and CDR2 SYDVKM. This CDR3 spans 16 amino acids. The CDR3 here is CASSTREGYSNQPQHF. For the CDR3, the DNA is TGTGCCAGCAGTACCCGGGAAGGATATAGCAATCAGCCCCAGCATTTT. Based on the CDR3 plus reference TRBV28 and TRBJ1-5, the full variable domain is DVKVTQSSRYLVKRTGEKVFLECVQDMDHENMFWYRQDPGLGLRLIYFSYDVKMKEKGDIPEGYSVSREKKERFSLILESASTNQTSMYLCASSTREGYSNQPQHFGDGTRLSIL.

Many counts were recorded for this clonotype. This chain joins TRBV30 and TRBJ2-7, with unresolved D. Looked up from germline, CDR1 is GTSNPN and CDR2 is SVGIG (reference sequence). Trimming took off 1 base at V and 2 bases at J, with 3 bases between the two ends. This CDR3 spans 11 amino acids. The CDR3 bases are TGTGCCTGGAGTGGAGCCTACGAGCAGTACTTC. Protein sequence: CAWSGAYEQYF.